This TCR beta chain was profiled in a study of blood T cell repertoires in COVID-19. Across the study: Some COVID-19 samples were acute and others convalescent; all came from the United States, Italy and Spain. PBMCs, B-cell-depleted T cells, or T cells were the source of the cDNA or gDNA that made up the material.

Germline lookup yields CDR1 GTSNPN and CDR2 SVGIG (reference sequence). V was cut by 2 bases and J by 6 bases, with 13 bases left in between. The CDR3 sequence is 13 residues long. In the original processing: Estimation of nucleated cell counts relied on the amplification of reference gene primers. The repertoire was sequenced with immunoSEQ multiplex PCR; TCRdb's copy has only in-frame clones and lacks some. The DNA was the basis for D and trimming; V, J and clone size are from that table. The sample contains about 190,000 clones, about four fifths of which appear only once. The chain combines TRBV30 with TRBJ1-2; no definite D call. Sequenced: peripheral blood. This TCR was sampled from a man aged 60-69 years with acute or convalescent COVID-19. The CDR3 sequence is CAWSRTDLNGYTF. The DNA for the CDR3 is TGTGCCTGGAGTCGAACAGATCTAAATGGCTACACCTTC.